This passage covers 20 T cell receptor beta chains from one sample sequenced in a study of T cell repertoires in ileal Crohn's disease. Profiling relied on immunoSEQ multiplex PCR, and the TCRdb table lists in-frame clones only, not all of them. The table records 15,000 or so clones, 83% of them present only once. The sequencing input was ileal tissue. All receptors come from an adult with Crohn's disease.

Written as DNA, the CDR3 is TGTGCCAGTAGTCTCCGGGACACTGAAGCTTTCTTT. The encoded protein is CASSLRDTEAFF. The V call is TRBV19, the J call TRBJ1-1; D not resolved. The V gene lost 5 bases and the J gene lost 3 bases, with 7 bases spanning the gap. The CDR3 runs 12 residues. Germline CDR1 LNHDA, CDR2 SQIVND (reference sequence).

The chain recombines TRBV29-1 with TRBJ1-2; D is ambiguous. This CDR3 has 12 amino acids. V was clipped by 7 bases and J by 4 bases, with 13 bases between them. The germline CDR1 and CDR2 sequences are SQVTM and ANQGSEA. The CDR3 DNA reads TGCAGCGCTGTCCGGGTCCTCTATGGCTACACCTTC. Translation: CSAVRVLYGYTF.

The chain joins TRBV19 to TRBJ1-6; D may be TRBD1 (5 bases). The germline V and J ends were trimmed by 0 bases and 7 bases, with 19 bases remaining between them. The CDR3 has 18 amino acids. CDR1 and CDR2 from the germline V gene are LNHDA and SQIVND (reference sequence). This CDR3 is CASSIDRAQGGRNSPLHF. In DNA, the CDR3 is TGTGCCAGTAGTATAGATCGGGCCCAGGGAGGGCGAAATTCACCCCTCCACTTT.

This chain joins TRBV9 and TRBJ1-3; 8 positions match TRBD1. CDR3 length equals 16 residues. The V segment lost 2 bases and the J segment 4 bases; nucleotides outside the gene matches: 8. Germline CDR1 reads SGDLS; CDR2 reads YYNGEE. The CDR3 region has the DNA TGTGCCAGCAGCGTCGCTTTGACAGGGGCGGGAAACACCATATATTTT. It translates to CASSVALTGAGNTIYF.

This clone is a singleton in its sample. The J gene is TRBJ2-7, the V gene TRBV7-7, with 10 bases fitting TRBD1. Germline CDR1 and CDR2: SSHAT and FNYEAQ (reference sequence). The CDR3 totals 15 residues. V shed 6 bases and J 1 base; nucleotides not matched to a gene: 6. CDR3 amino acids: CASSQGQGPSYEQYF. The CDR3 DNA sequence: TGTGCCAGCAGTCAGGGACAGGGGCCATCCTACGAGCAGTACTTC.

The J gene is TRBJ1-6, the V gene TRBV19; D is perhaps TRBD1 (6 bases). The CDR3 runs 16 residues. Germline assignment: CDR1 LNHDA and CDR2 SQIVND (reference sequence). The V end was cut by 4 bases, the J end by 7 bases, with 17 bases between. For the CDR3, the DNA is TGTGCCAGTAGTACCCGGGCGGGGGGCCGGAATTCACCCCTCCACTTT. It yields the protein CASSTRAGGRNSPLHF.

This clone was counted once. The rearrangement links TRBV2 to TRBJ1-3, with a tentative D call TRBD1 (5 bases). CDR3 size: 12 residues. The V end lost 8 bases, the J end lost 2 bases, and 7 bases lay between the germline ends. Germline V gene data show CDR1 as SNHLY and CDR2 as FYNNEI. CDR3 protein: CASSGTGNTIYF. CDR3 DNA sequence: TGTGCCAGCTCAGGGACTGGAAACACCATATATTTT.

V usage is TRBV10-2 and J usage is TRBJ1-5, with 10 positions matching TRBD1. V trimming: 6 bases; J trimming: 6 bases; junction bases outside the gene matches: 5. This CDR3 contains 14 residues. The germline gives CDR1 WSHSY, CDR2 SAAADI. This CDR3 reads CASRGTGDIQPQHF. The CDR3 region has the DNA TGCGCCAGCAGAGGGACAGGGGATATTCAGCCCCAGCATTTT.

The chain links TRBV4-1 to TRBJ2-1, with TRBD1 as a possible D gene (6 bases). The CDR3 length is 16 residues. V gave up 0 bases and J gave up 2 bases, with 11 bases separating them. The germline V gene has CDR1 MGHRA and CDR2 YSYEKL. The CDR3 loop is CASSQDSTGTYNEQFF. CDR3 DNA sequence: TGCGCCAGCAGCCAAGACTCGACAGGTACCTACAATGAGCAGTTCTTC.

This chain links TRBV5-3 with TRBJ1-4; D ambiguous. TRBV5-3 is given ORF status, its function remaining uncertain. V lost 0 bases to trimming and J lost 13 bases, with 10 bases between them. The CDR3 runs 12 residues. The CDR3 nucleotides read TGTGCCAGAAGCTTGGGTGGTAGATTACTGTTTTTT. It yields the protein CARSLGGRLLFF.

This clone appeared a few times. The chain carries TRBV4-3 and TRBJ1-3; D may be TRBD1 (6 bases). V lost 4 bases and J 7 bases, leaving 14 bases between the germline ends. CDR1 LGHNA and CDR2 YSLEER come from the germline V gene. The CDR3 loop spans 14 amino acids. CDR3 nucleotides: TGCGCCAGCAGCCTCACCGGGACATGGAACACCATATATTTT. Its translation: CASSLTGTWNTIYF.

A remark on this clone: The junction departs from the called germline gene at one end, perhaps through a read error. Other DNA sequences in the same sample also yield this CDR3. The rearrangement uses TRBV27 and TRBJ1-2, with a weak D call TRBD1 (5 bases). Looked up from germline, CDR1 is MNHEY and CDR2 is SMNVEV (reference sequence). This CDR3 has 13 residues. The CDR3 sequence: CASSPQGFYGYTF. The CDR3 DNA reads TGTGCTAGCAGTCCCCAGGGATTTTATGGCTACACCTTC.

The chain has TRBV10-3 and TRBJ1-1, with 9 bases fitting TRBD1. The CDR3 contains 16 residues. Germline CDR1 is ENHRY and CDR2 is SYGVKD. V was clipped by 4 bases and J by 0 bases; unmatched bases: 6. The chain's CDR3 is CAISGQQGALNTEAFF. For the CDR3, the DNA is TGTGCCATCAGTGGCCAACAGGGGGCCCTGAACACTGAAGCTTTCTTT.

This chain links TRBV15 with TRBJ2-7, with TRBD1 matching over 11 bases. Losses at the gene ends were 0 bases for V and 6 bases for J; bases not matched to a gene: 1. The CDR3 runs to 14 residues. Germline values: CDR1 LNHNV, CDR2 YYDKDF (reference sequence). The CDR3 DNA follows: TGTGCCACCAGCAGAGACGGGACAGGGGGCGAGCAGTACTTC. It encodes CATSRDGTGGEQYF.

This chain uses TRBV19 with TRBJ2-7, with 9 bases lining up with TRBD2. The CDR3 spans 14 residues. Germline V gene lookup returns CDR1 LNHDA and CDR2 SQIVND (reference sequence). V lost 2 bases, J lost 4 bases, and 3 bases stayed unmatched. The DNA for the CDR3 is TGTGCCAGTAGTATATCCGCGGGGGGGTACGAGCAGTACTTC. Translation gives CASSISAGGYEQYF.

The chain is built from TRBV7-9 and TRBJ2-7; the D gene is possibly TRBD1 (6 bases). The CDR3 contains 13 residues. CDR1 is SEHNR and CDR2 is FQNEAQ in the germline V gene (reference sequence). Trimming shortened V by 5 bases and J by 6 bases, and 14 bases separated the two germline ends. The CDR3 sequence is CASSLRTDGEQYF. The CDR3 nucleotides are TGTGCCAGCAGCCTTCGGACAGACGGCGAGCAGTACTTC.

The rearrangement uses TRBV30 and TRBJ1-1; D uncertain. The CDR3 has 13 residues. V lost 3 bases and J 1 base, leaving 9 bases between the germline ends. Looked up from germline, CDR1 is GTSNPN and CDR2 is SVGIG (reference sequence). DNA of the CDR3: TGTGCCTGGAGGTCCCACAGGAACACTGAAGCTTTCTTT. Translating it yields CAWRSHRNTEAFF.

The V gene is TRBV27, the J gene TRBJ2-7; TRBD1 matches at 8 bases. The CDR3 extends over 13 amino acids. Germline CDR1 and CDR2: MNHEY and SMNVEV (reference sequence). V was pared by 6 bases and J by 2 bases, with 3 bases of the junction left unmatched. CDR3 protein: CASSSQGAYEQYF. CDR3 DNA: TGTGCCAGCAGCTCACAGGGGGCCTACGAGCAGTACTTC.

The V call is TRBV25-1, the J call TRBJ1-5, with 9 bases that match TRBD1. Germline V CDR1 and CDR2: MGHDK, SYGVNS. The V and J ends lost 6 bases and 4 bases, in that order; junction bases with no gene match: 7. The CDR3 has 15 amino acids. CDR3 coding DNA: TGTGCCAGCAGCGATACCGGGACAGGGAATCAGCCCCAGCATTTT. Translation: CASSDTGTGNQPQHF.

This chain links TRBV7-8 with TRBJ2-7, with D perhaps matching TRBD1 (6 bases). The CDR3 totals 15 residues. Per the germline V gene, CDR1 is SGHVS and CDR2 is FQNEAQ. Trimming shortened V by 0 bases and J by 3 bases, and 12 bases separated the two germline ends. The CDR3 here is CASSLAYGQSYEQYF. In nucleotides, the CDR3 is TGTGCCAGCAGCTTAGCGTACGGACAGAGCTACGAGCAGTACTTC.